Shown below are 19 T cell receptor beta chains from a single sample sequenced in a study of MAIT cells during Salmonella Paratyphi A infection. TCRdb re-derived calls from the 5' RACE reads in MiXCR, one entry per CDR3 protein. This table holds about 710 distinct CDR3 sequences, approximately 15% found once. These receptors lack a known antigen. Time point defined: mid-infection, around enteric fever diagnosis. Valpha7.2+ CD161+ T cells were sorted by flow cytometry as MAIT cells. Study-wide results and limits: MAIT cell TRBV usage was oligoclonal, favouring TRBV20 and TRBV6, and apparently unchanged by infection.

The starting material was MAIT cells from blood, obtained at the middle sampling point of the challenge study. The source is a person between 18 and 70 years old who was deliberately infected with Salmonella Paratyphi A in a paratyphoid fever challenge study.

This clonotype counts as medium-sized. J is TRBJ2-7 and V is TRBV20-1, with TRBD1 identical over 9 bases. This CDR3 has 16 residues. The germline gives CDR1 DFQATT, CDR2 SNEGSKA (reference sequence). The junction had 10 bases not matched to a gene; V was cut back by 1 base and J by 3 bases. The CDR3 here is CSARALQGQGLYEQYF. The DNA of the CDR3 is TGCAGTGCTAGAGCCCTCCAGGGACAGGGTCTCTACGAGCAGTACTTC.

This sequence joins TRBV6-4 and TRBJ2-1, with 13 bases lining up with TRBD2. V shed 5 bases and J 3 bases; nucleotides not matched to a gene: 1. This CDR3 is built from 15 residues. Germline lookup yields CDR1 MRHNA and CDR2 SNTAGT. The DNA of the CDR3 is TGTGCCAGCAGTACTAGCGGGGGGGACTACAATGAGCAGTTCTTC. It translates to CASSTSGGDYNEQFF.

J is TRBJ2-7 and V is TRBV4-1; D might be TRBD1 (5 bases). V gave up 1 base and J gave up 3 bases, with 7 bases separating them. Germline CDR1 and CDR2: MGHRA and YSYEKL. The CDR3 length is 13 residues. This CDR3 is CASSQGRVYEQYF. As DNA, the CDR3 is TGCGCCAGCAGCCAAGGCAGGGTCTACGAGCAGTACTTC.

This clonotype is judged medium-sized. The chain uses TRBV6-4 and TRBJ2-1; possibly TRBD2 for D (5 bases). The germline CDR1 and CDR2 sequences are MRHNA and SNTAGT. The length of the CDR3 is 16 residues. V was clipped by 5 bases and J by 4 bases, with 18 bases between them. CDR3 nucleotide sequence: TGTGCCAGCAGTTATCTAGGGAGCGACCCGTACAATGAGCAGTTCTTC. Its translation is CASSYLGSDPYNEQFF.

This clonotype is medium-sized. V usage is TRBV6-5 and J usage is TRBJ2-2, with D tentatively TRBD2 (6 bases). The CDR3 runs 14 residues. Germline-derived CDR1 and CDR2 are MNHEY and SVGAGI. The V gene lost 7 bases and the J gene lost 5 bases, with 14 bases spanning the gap. The CDR3 reads CASTRGGETGELFF. CDR3 in DNA: TGTGCCAGCACCCGAGGAGGGGAAACCGGGGAGCTGTTTTTT.

In its sample, this clonotype is large. The chain has TRBV20-1 and TRBJ1-5; D might be TRBD1 (6 bases). Germline V gene data show CDR1 as DFQATT and CDR2 as SNEGSKA (reference sequence). CDR3 length: 16 amino acids. V gave up 0 bases and J gave up 2 bases, with 14 bases separating them. CDR3 residues: CSARDVQGFGNQPQHF. CDR3 coding DNA: TGCAGTGCTAGAGACGTACAGGGCTTTGGCAATCAGCCCCAGCATTTT.

V usage is TRBV30 and J usage is TRBJ2-2; 7 positions agree with TRBD2. There are 15 residues in the CDR3. Germline loops: CDR1 GTSNPN, CDR2 SVGIG (reference sequence). V lost 2 bases, J lost 3 bases, and 6 bases stayed unmatched. The CDR3 nucleotides are TGTGCCTGGAGTCCTAGCGGAGAGGACACCGGGGAGCTGTTTTTT. Its translation is CAWSPSGEDTGELFF.

This clonotype rates as large. The rearrangement joins TRBV4-2 to TRBJ2-6, with D possibly being TRBD1 (5 bases). The CDR3 runs to 16 residues. The V and J ends lost 1 base and 4 bases respectively, with 11 bases between them. Germline CDR1 and CDR2: LGHNA and YNFKEQ. CDR3 sequence: CASSQAPGSGANVLTF. Here the CDR3 DNA reads TGTGCCAGCAGCCAAGCCCCAGGGTCCGGGGCCAACGTCCTGACTTTC.

The chain is built from TRBV6-4 and TRBJ1-1; tentatively, D is TRBD1 (5 bases). CDR1 is MRHNA, CDR2 SNTAGT, per germline. CDR3 length: 15 amino acids. V was pared by 3 bases and J by 1 base, with 12 bases between. This CDR3 is CASSEGVGGNTEAFF. The CDR3, as DNA: TGTGCCAGCAGTGAAGGCGTTGGGGGGAACACTGAAGCTTTCTTT.

The rearrangement joins TRBV6-1 to TRBJ2-1; 14 nucleotides align to TRBD2. Germline values: CDR1 MNHNS, CDR2 SASEGT. CDR3 size: 15 residues. The trim removed 4 bases at V and 4 bases at J, leaving 0 bases unmatched. CDR3: CASSGTSGGYNEQFF. CDR3 sequence (DNA): TGTGCCAGCAGTGGGACTAGCGGGGGGTACAATGAGCAGTTCTTC.

The chain has TRBV20-1 and TRBJ2-2, with TRBD1 matching 9 bases. Unmatched junction bases numbered 6, after V lost 6 bases and J lost 7 bases. This CDR3 comprises 13 residues. Germline V CDR1 and CDR2: DFQATT, SNEGSKA (reference sequence). CDR3 coding DNA: TGCAGTGCCCGGACAGGGGAGAGCGGGGAGCTGTTTTTT. Translation gives CSARTGESGELFF.

In its sample, this clonotype ranks as hyperexpanded. This sequence joins TRBV6-4 and TRBJ2-2, with D unresolved. The V gene's germline CDR1 is MRHNA and CDR2 SNTAGT. The V gene lost 0 bases and the J gene lost 3 bases, with 2 bases spanning the gap. The CDR3 has 13 residues. This CDR3 reads CASSDSDTGELFF. In DNA, the CDR3 is TGTGCCAGCAGTGACTCTGACACCGGGGAGCTGTTTTTT.

In this sample, this clonotype is medium-sized. The chain uses TRBV7-9 and TRBJ2-5; D gene uncertain. CDR1 is SEHNR and CDR2 is FQNEAQ in the germline V gene (reference sequence). The ends were cut back, 4 bases at V and 4 bases at J, with 16 bases in the middle. This CDR3 has 15 residues. DNA of the CDR3: TGTGCCAGCAGCTCTCGATGGTTGACTGGAGAGACCCAGTACTTC. It translates to CASSSRWLTGETQYF.

This clonotype was seen only a few times. V is TRBV20-1 and J is TRBJ2-5; 10 bases align to TRBD1. The ends lost 5 bases at V and 4 bases at J; junction bases unmatched: 7. Germline-derived CDR1 and CDR2 are DFQATT and SNEGSKA (reference sequence). The CDR3 has 14 amino acids. CDR3 protein: CSAGTGEVRETQYF. The CDR3 nucleotides are TGCAGTGCTGGGACAGGGGAGGTCCGAGAGACCCAGTACTTC.

The V and J genes are TRBV24-1 and TRBJ2-5; TRBD2 matches 16 bases. The CDR3 contains 16 residues. CDR1 and CDR2 (germline): KGHDR, SFDVKD. The V segment lost 4 bases and the J segment 4 bases; nucleotides outside the gene matches: 2. The DNA for the CDR3 is TGTGCCACCAGTGACGGGACTAGCGGGGGGGCAGAGACCCAGTACTTC. Residues: CATSDGTSGGAETQYF.

This clonotype was seen only a few times. The gene calls are TRBV20-1 and TRBJ1-1; D is possibly TRBD1 (5 bases). The CDR3 covers 12 residues. Per germline, CDR1 DFQATT and CDR2 SNEGSKA (reference sequence). The V end was cut by 5 bases, the J end by 3 bases, with 10 bases between. In DNA form, the CDR3 reads TGCAGTGCTCGGCCCAGGGACACTGAAGCTTTCTTT. Translated: CSARPRDTEAFF.

The V call is TRBV18, the J call TRBJ2-5; TRBD2 matches 7 bases. J gave up 5 bases and V 2 bases, and 8 bases lay outside the gene matches. The length of the CDR3 is 15 residues. Germline assignment: CDR1 KGHSH and CDR2 LQKENI. CDR3 sequence (DNA): TGTGCCAGCTCACCAGGGTGGAGCGGGGTTGAGACCCAGTACTTC. Protein: CASSPGWSGVETQYF.

In regard to this clonotype: A much larger clone differs by one base, so this may be a read error. The J gene is TRBJ2-7, the V gene TRBV20-1, with 15 positions matching TRBD2. The CDR3 has 18 amino acids. CDR1 and CDR2 from the germline V gene are DFQATT and SNEGSKA (reference sequence). The CDR3 bases are TGCGGTGCTAGAGGTGTGGGACTAGCGGGAGGTATTAGTCACGAGCAGTACTTC. The encoded protein is CGARGVGLAGGISHEQYF.

By share of the sample, this clonotype is hyperexpanded (1% or more). CDR3 sequence: CASSLRRSGVAYNEQFF. In DNA form, the CDR3 reads TGTGCCAGCAGTTTGAGGCGTAGCGGGGTGGCCTACAATGAGCAGTTCTTC. The chain uses TRBV27 and TRBJ2-1; 8 bases agree with TRBD2. Germline lookup yields CDR1 MNHEY and CDR2 SMNVEV (reference sequence). The CDR3 has 17 amino acids. The V gene end was trimmed by 3 bases and the J gene end by 2 bases; junction bases not matched to a gene: 9.